This is a list of T cell receptor beta chains from one sample in a study of blood T cell repertoires in COVID-19. TCRdb keeps only in-frame clones here, not all; method: immunoSEQ multiplex PCR. This table holds over 250,000 clones, approximately 87% found once. The source material was PBMCs or T cells enriched from blood (not recorded which). The receptors were sampled from a woman in her twenties or thirties who had recovered from COVID-19. Both conserved end residues are part of each CDR3. D genes are given only for firm matches. Expanded clones get a size class; other rows say once, few or many, or leave the size out.

TGTGCCAGCAGTCTGTGGGGCACTGTGCGGACAGCGACGAACGTCCTGACTTTC,CASSLWGTVRTATNVLTF,NA,TRBV27,TRBJ2-6,NA
TGTGCCAGCAGCAAAAAACTTGGCCGGGACACCGGCTACACCTTC,CASSKKLGRDTGYTF,NA,TRBV21-1,TRBJ1-2,NA
TGTGCCAGCAGCTCCTGGAGCAGGGGGGATGGCTACACCTTC,CASSSWSRGDGYTF,NA,TRBV11-2,TRBJ1-2,TRBD1
TGTGCCAGCAGCTTAGGGGCAGGGGGCACCACCGGGGAGCTGTTTTTT,CASSLGAGGTTGELFF,NA,TRBV7-3,TRBJ2-2,TRBD1
TGTGCCACCAGTGATTTGCAAACAGGGTCCAATGAGCAGTTCTTC,CATSDLQTGSNEQFF,NA,TRBV24-1,TRBJ2-1,NA
TGTGCCAGCAGCCAAGAATCAGAAAAACTGTTTTTT,CASSQESEKLFF,many,TRBV4-2,TRBJ1-4,NA
TGTGCCACCAGCAGAGACAGGGTCTCCTACGAGCAGTACTTC,CATSRDRVSYEQYF,NA,TRBV15,TRBJ2-7,NA
TGTGCCAGCCGGGACCGGGGGTCCAACTATGGCTACACCTTC,CASRDRGSNYGYTF,once,TRBV19,TRBJ1-2,NA
TGTGCCAGTAGTATAGTGGGGAGGGGGTATCTTTACAATGAGCAGTTCTTC,CASSIVGRGYLYNEQFF,NA,TRBV19,TRBJ2-1,NA
TGTGCCAGCAGTTTATCCGGGAGGCAGGTTGTTGAGCAGTTCTTC,CASSLSGRQVVEQFF,NA,TRBV28,TRBJ2-1,TRBD2
TGTGCCAGCAGCGCAGGTGTTTATGGCTACACCTTC,CASSAGVYGYTF,NA,TRBV7-2,TRBJ1-2,NA
TGCAGTGCTAGAGGACAGGGTAAGTACTTC,CSARGQGKYF,NA,TRBV20-1,TRBJ2-7,TRBD1
TGTGCCAGTAGTATCCTACAGTGGCCTACGAACACTGAAGCTTTCTTT,CASSILQWPTNTEAFF,NA,TRBV19,TRBJ1-1,NA
TGCGCCAGCAGCCAAACAGGGAATGAGCAGTTCTTC,CASSQTGNEQFF,NA,TRBV4-1,TRBJ2-1,NA